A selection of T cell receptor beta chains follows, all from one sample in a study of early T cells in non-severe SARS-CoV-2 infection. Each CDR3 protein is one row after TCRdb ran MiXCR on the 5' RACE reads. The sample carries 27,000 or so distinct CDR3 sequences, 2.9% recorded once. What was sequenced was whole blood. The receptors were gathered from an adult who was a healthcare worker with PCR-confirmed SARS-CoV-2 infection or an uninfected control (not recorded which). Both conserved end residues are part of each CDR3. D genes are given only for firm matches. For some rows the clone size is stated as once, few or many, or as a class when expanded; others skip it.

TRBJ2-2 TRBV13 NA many TGTGCCAGCAGCTTATCCATACTACCTCGTGGGACCGGGGAGCTGTTTTTT CASSLSILPRGTGELFF
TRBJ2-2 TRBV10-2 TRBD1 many TGCGCCAGCAGTGAGTCGACTCTTAGGACAGGGGGGAACACCGGGGAGCTGTTTTTT CASSESTLRTGGNTGELFF
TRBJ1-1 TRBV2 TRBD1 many TGTGCCAGCAGCAAGGACAGGATTGAAGCTTTCTTT CASSKDRIEAFF
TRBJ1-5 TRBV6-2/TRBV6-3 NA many TGTGCCAGCAGTCCTCCGGGGTATAGCAATCAGCCCCAGCATTTT CASSPPGYSNQPQHF
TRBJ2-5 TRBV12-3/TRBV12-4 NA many TGTGCCAGCACCCAGGACACCCAAGAGACCCAGTACTTC CASTQDTQETQYF
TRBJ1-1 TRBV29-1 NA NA TGCAGCGTTTCACCGGGGGCGAACACTGAAGCTTTCTTT CSVSPGANTEAFF
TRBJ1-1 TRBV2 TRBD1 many TGTGCCAGCGGGGGACAGGGGGAGATCACTGAAGCTTTCTTT CASGGQGEITEAFF
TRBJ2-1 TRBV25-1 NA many TGTGCCAGCAGTCTAAGCCGGGACGGCAGCTCCTACAATGAGCAGTTCTTC CASSLSRDGSSYNEQFF
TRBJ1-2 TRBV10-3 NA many TGTGCCATCAGTGGCCACCAGGAAGGACCTGGCTACACCTTC CAISGHQEGPGYTF
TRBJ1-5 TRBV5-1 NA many TGCGCCAGCAGCTTGTCGTCTGGTGGCAATCAGCCCCAGCATTTT CASSLSSGGNQPQHF
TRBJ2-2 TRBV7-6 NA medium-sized TGTGCCATCGGACCGGGGGTGAACACCGGGGAGCTGTTTTTT CAIGPGVNTGELFF
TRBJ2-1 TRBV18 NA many TGTGCCAGCTCAGGGTTAGGGTACAATGAGCAGTTCTTC CASSGLGYNEQFF
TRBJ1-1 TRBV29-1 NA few TGCAGCGTTTGTCGGGGAGACACTGAAGCTTTCTTT CSVCRGDTEAFF
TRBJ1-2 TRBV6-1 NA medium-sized TGTGCCAGCAGTGAAGACATTTATGGCTACACCTTC CASSEDIYGYTF
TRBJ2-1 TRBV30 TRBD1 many TGTGCCTGGATCGACTCCAGGGGGCCCGGCAATGAGCAGTTCTTC CAWIDSRGPGNEQFF
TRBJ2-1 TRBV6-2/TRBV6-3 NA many TGTGCCAGCAGTTACTTCAGGCGGGATGAGCAGTTCTTC CASSYFRRDEQFF
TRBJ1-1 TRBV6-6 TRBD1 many TGTGCCAGCAGTTCACAGGGGACGACTGAAGCTTTCTTT CASSSQGTTEAFF
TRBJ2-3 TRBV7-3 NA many TGTGCCAGCCGGCCAGGGGGGAACACAGATACGCAGTATTTT CASRPGGNTDTQYF
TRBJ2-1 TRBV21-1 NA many TGTGCCAGCAGCAAAGAAACGGAGCGGGGGGCGATATTGTACAATGAGCAGTTCTTC CASSKETERGAILYNEQFF
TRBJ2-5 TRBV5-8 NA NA TGTGCCAGCAGCTTGCCGGCCAAGCGGGAGACCCAGTACTTC CASSLPAKRETQYF
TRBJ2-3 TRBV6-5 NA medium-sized TGTGCCAGCGGCAATGAGAATACGCAGTATTTT CASGNENTQYF
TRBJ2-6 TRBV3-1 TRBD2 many TGTGCCAGCAGACCCGGGCTAGCGGGGGCCGCTCGGCTTAACGTCCTGACTTTC CASRPGLAGAARLNVLTF
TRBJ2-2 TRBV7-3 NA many TGTGCCAGCAGCTCGGGACAGAACACCGGGGAGCTGTTTTTT CASSSGQNTGELFF
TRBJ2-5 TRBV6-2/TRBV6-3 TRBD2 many TGTGCCAGCAGTTACGATGTAGCGGGCGAACGCCAAGAGACCCAGTACTTC CASSYDVAGERQETQYF
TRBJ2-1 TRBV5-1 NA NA TGCGCCAGCAGCTTGTATCCGACAGTAAGCAATGAGCAGTTCTTC CASSLYPTVSNEQFF
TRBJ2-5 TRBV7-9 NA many TGTGCCAGCAGCCCCCGGGGGCAGACTGAGGAGACCCAGTACTTC CASSPRGQTEETQYF
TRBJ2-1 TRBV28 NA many TGTGCCAGCAGAACATACAATGAGCAGTTCTTC CASRTYNEQFF
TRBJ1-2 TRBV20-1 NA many TGCAGTGCTAGGGCAGGTCATAACTATGGCTACACCTTC CSARAGHNYGYTF
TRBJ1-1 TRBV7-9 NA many TGTGCCAGCAGCCGGCGTCAGGCGACTGAAGCTTTCTTT CASSRRQATEAFF
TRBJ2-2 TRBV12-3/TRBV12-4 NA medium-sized TGTGCCAGCCTAAGGATAACCGGGGAGCTGTTTTTT CASLRITGELFF
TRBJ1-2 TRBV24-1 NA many TGTGCCACCTCGTGGGGTCGGAGCTATGGCTACACCTTC CATSWGRSYGYTF
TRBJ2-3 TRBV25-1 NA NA TGTGCCAGCAGTCTACCCGGGGTGGTAGATACGCAGTATTTT CASSLPGVVDTQYF
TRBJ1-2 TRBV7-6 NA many TGTGCCAGCAGCTTAGTGGGCCGGGACCGGGGGGACTATGGCTACACCTTC CASSLVGRDRGDYGYTF
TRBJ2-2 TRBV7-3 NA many TGTGCCAGCAGCTTACCCACCGGGGAGCTGTTTTTT CASSLPTGELFF
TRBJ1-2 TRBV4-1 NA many TGCGCCAGCAGCCAAGAGCGGTCGCAGGCCCGTAACTATGGCTACACCTTC CASSQERSQARNYGYTF
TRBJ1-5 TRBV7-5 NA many NA CISVPEPFSWRDRNQPQHF
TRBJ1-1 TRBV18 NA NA TGTGCCAGCTCACATTCTGAAAGGGCGAACACTGAAGCTTTCTTT CASSHSERANTEAFF
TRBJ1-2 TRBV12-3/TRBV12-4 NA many TGTGCCAGCAGTTTAGCCCCCTTGGGGGACCGCTATGGCTACACCTTC CASSLAPLGDRYGYTF
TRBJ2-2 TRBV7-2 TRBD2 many TGTGCCAGCAGCTTAGCGGGGGAGCGGGGGACAGGGGAGCTGTTTTTT CASSLAGERGTGELFF
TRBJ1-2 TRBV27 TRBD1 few TGTGCCAGCAGGTCTACAGGGGGCGCTGGGGGCTACACCTTC CASRSTGGAGGYTF
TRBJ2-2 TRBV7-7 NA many TGTGCCAGCAGCTCAGTCTCCTCAGCCGGGGAGCTGTTTTTT CASSSVSSAGELFF
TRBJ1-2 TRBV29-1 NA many TGCAGCGCTGAGGCGGGGTATTCTAACTATGGCTACACCTTC CSAEAGYSNYGYTF
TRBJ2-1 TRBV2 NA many TGTGCCAGCAGCGAGAACAGGGTTAGGTCCTACAATGAGCAGTTCTTC CASSENRVRSYNEQFF
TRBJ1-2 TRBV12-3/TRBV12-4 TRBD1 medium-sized TGTGCCAGCAGCCCTATGGACAGGCGGGGCTATGGCTACACCTTC CASSPMDRRGYGYTF
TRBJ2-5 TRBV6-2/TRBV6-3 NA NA TGTGCCAGCAGTTCCATAGGGTTGGGTTCGGAGACCCAGTACTTC CASSSIGLGSETQYF
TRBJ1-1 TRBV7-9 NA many TGTGCCAGCAGCCCCCATCTTGGGGGGATCACTGAAGCTTTCTTT CASSPHLGGITEAFF
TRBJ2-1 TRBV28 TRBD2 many TGTGCCAGCAGTTGGGGGGGGACTTACAGAAACTCCTACAATGAGCAGTTCTTC CASSWGGTYRNSYNEQFF
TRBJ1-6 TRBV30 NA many TGTGCCTCGGGACCCAAGGCCGGTAATTCACCCCTCCACTTT CASGPKAGNSPLHF
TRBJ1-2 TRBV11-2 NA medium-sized TGTGCCAGCAGCACGGGACGGAAAAACTATGGCTACACCTTC CASSTGRKNYGYTF
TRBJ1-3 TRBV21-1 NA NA TGTAAACCAGCCGGCCAGTTGGGTGACACCATATATTTT CKPAGQLGDTIYF
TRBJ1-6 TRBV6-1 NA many TGTGCCAGCAGAGGAGGGCAGGGAGGCTCCTATAATTCACCCCTCCACTTT CASRGGQGGSYNSPLHF
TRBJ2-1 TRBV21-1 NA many TGTGCCAGCTTACTTATATCGGGACTCCCCGCGAATGAGCAGTTCTTC CASLLISGLPANEQFF
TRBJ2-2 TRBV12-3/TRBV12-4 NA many TGTGCCAGCAGGGTAGTCCCCGGGGAGCTGTTTTTT CASRVVPGELFF
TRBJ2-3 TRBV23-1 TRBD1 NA TGCGCCAGCAGTCAAAACCGGACAGGGTACACAGATACGCAGTATTTT CASSQNRTGYTDTQYF
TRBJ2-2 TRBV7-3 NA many TGTGCCAGCAGTCCGGACTGGACTAACACCGGGGAGCTGTTTTTT CASSPDWTNTGELFF
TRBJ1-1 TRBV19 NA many TGTGCCAGTAAGGCGGTTGACAGCATGAACACTGAAGCTTTCTTT CASKAVDSMNTEAFF
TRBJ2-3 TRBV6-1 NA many TGTGCCAGCAGTGATAAAGCGGCTAGCACAGATACGCAGTATTTT CASSDKAASTDTQYF
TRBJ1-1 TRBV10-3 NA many TGTGCCATCAGTGAGTCCGCAGGGACGAACACTGAAGCTTTCTTT CAISESAGTNTEAFF
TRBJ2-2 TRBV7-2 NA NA TGTGCCAGCAGCCCCGACCTCACCGGGGAGCTGTTTTTT CASSPDLTGELFF
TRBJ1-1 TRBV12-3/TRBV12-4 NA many TGTGCCAGCAGTTTAGCGGCGCAGGTCTTGAACACTGAAGCTTTCTTT CASSLAAQVLNTEAFF